Listed here are 19 T cell receptor beta chains from one sample, sequenced in a study of Graves' ophthalmopathy and Graves' hyperthyroidism. As the template, RNA transcripts were used to amplify TCR beta CDR3 regions. RT-PCR was first run with HTBI primers, then multiplex PCR in a second round. One entry per CDR3 protein, called by TCRdb with MiXCR from the multiplex PCR reads. The sample lists over a million distinct CDR3 sequences; about two fifths were seen once. Sequencing was done on a sample of peripheral blood or thyroid tissue (not recorded which). The receptor set was obtained from an adult man with Graves' hyperthyroidism.

This clonotype has at least ten counts. The chain uses TRBV12-3 or TRBV12-4 and TRBJ1-2; D remains unclear. Trimming shortened V by 5 bases and J by 9 bases, and 16 bases separated the two germline ends. The CDR3 runs to 13 residues. CDR3 DNA sequence: TGTGCCAGCAGTGGGGTGGGTCTGATAAGCTACACCTTC. Protein product: CASSGVGLISYTF.

In the case of this clonotype: At one end, the junction sequence differs from germline, possibly due to a read error. This chain links TRBV10-2 with TRBJ1-1, with unresolved D. The germline gives CDR1 WSHSY, CDR2 SAAADI. This CDR3 has 15 residues. The CDR3 protein is CASSYSDRPNTEAFF. As DNA, the CDR3 is TGTGCCAGCAGTTACTCGGATAGACCGAACACTGAAGCTTTCTTT.

This clonotype was seen a handful of times. V and J are TRBV11-2 and TRBJ2-5; TRBD1 agrees at 7 bases. After removal of 5 bases from V and 5 bases from J, the junction contained 14 bases not matched to a gene. The CDR3 has 16 residues. Germline values: CDR1 SGHAT, CDR2 FQNNGV. The CDR3 region has the DNA TGTGCCAGCAGCGTTAGTACACAGGGGTCTTGGGAGACCCAGTACTTC. It is translated as CASSVSTQGSWETQYF.

The rearrangement uses TRBV11-2 and TRBJ1-2; a possible D gene is TRBD1 (5 bases). There are 15 residues in the CDR3. Germline CDR1 SGHAT, CDR2 FQNNGV. Trimming stripped 5 bases from V and 2 bases from J, with 15 bases between. The chain's CDR3 is CASSPRVGENYGYTF. DNA for the CDR3: TGTGCCAGCAGCCCCAGGGTTGGGGAGAACTATGGCTACACCTTC.

In the case of this clonotype: At one end the junction does not follow the germline gene, possibly because of a read error. The gene calls are TRBV7-3 and TRBJ2-7; 13 nucleotides match TRBD2. Germline V gene lookup returns CDR1 SGHTA and CDR2 FQGTGA. CDR3 length equals 15 residues. In DNA, the CDR3 is TGTGCCAGCAGCGCGGGACTAGCGGGACCTTACGAGCGGTACTTC. It encodes CASSAGLAGPYERYF.

This clonotype showed up many times. V usage is TRBV6-5 and J usage is TRBJ2-6; no reliable D call. There are 17 residues in the CDR3. The germline gives CDR1 MNHEY, CDR2 SVGAGI. V gave up 5 bases and J gave up 4 bases, with 18 bases separating them. The CDR3 loop reads CASSSPTAPSGANVLTF. The CDR3 bases are TGTGCCAGCAGTAGTCCTACAGCACCTTCAGGGGCCAACGTCCTGACTTTC.

The chain couples TRBV7-6 to TRBJ1-5; 8 nucleotides align to TRBD1. The CDR3 spans 15 residues. Germline CDR1 reads SGHVS; CDR2 reads FNYEAQ. V dropped 0 bases and J dropped 5; count of bases not matched to a gene: 3. The CDR3 reads CASSLAQGADQPQHF. The CDR3 DNA reads as TGTGCCAGCAGCTTAGCGCAGGGGGCGGATCAGCCCCAGCATTTT.

This clonotype was observed a handful of times. The chain combines TRBV20-1 with TRBJ1-4; D gene unclear. V lost 5 bases to trimming and J lost 3 bases, with 7 bases between them. The germline V gene has CDR1 DFQATT and CDR2 SNEGSKA (reference sequence). The CDR3 totals 12 residues. CDR3 nucleotide sequence: TGCAGTGCTCCCCCAGCTAATGAAAAACTGTTTTTT. Amino acid sequence: CSAPPANEKLFF.

This clonotype has at least ten counts. This chain joins TRBV14 and TRBJ1-1; D possibly corresponds to TRBD1 (5 bases). Deletions cut 1 base from V and 9 bases from J, with 15 bases between. The CDR3 extends over 14 amino acids. CDR1 is SGHDN and CDR2 is FVKESK in the germline V gene. The CDR3 sequence is CASSQGGSNSKAFF. CDR3 DNA: TGTGCCAGCAGCCAAGGGGGGTCAAATTCTAAAGCTTTCTTT.

This chain uses TRBV25-1 with TRBJ2-6; 7 positions match TRBD1. Germline V CDR1 and CDR2: MGHDK, SYGVNS. V shed 3 bases and J 2 bases; nucleotides not matched to a gene: 10. The CDR3 runs 18 residues. This CDR3 reads CASSDSQGHLAGANVLTF. CDR3 nucleotide sequence: TGTGCCAGCAGTGATTCACAGGGGCATCTTGCTGGGGCCAACGTCCTGACTTTC.

There are a few counts of this clonotype. This sequence joins TRBV5-6 and TRBJ1-4, with TRBD1 matching over 10 bases. There are 14 residues in the CDR3. J lost 10 bases, V lost 2 bases, and 5 bases had no gene match. The germline CDR1 and CDR2 sequences are SGHDT and YYEEEE. Written as DNA, the CDR3 is TGTGCCAGCAGCTTCCGGGACAGGGGAGGAAAACTGTTTTTT. This sequence encodes CASSFRDRGGKLFF.

This clonotype was counted at least ten times. V gene TRBV20-1 combines with J gene TRBJ1-2; possible D gene TRBD1, 6 bases. Trimming left V 6 bases short and J 8 bases short, with 13 bases between. This CDR3 comprises 11 residues. The V gene's germline CDR1 is DFQATT and CDR2 SNEGSKA (reference sequence). In nucleotides, the CDR3 is TGCAGTGCAAAGGACAGTGGGGGCTACACCTTC. It is translated as CSAKDSGGYTF.

The chain couples TRBV10-3 to TRBJ2-7, with D unresolved. The CDR3 covers 15 residues. The germline V gene has CDR1 ENHRY and CDR2 SYGVKD. V was trimmed by 3 bases and J by 3 bases, leaving 15 bases between them. CDR3 loop: CAISDEDVPHYEQYF. CDR3 coding DNA: TGTGCCATCAGTGATGAAGACGTCCCACACTACGAGCAGTACTTC.

The chain links TRBV11-3 to TRBJ1-4; D unresolved. Germline loops: CDR1 SGHNT, CDR2 YENEEA. V was clipped by 3 bases and J by 2 bases, with 10 bases between them. The CDR3 is 15 residues long. CDR3 DNA sequence: TGTGCCAGCAGCTTCTACGGGGTGACTAATGAAAAACTGTTTTTT. As protein: CASSFYGVTNEKLFF.

This clonotype came up many times. V is TRBV20-1 and J is TRBJ1-4; D might be TRBD1 (6 bases). This CDR3 contains 13 residues. The germline gives CDR1 DFQATT, CDR2 SNEGSKA (reference sequence). Trimming removed 3 bases from V and 5 bases from J, with 10 bases in between. CDR3 DNA sequence: TGCAGTGCTAGGGGCAGGGGAAATGAAAAACTGTTTTTT. This sequence encodes CSARGRGNEKLFF.

The V and J genes are TRBV25-1 and TRBJ1-1, with 10 positions matching TRBD1. The CDR3 contains 19 residues. The ends lost 5 bases at V and 2 bases at J; junction bases unmatched: 17. Germline V gene data show CDR1 as MGHDK and CDR2 as SYGVNS. The DNA for the CDR3 is TGTGCCAGCAGTTACGATTCTTTACGTAGGACAGGGGGAAACACTGAAGCTTTCTTT. This encodes CASSYDSLRRTGGNTEAFF.

The chain carries TRBV28 and TRBJ2-7; 9 nucleotides line up with TRBD1. Trimming removed 5 bases from V and 6 bases from J; junction bases left unmatched: 8. Germline-derived CDR1 and CDR2 are MDHEN and SYDVKM. The CDR3 consists of 14 residues. Written as DNA, the CDR3 is TGTGCCAGCAGTCACCGGACAGGGGCGGGCGAGCAGTACTTC. Amino acids: CASSHRTGAGEQYF.

This clonotype appeared a few times. The J gene is TRBJ1-1, the V gene TRBV6-5; D unresolved. The CDR3 extends over 15 amino acids. Germline-derived CDR1 and CDR2 are MNHEY and SVGAGI. V was trimmed by 4 bases and J by 0 bases, leaving 12 bases between them. The CDR3 protein is CASSSHGLMNTEAFF. The CDR3 DNA reads as TGTGCCAGCAGTTCCCACGGGCTGATGAACACTGAAGCTTTCTTT.

This clonotype was seen at least ten times. V and J are TRBV29-1 and TRBJ2-7; TRBD2 matches 7 bases. The CDR3 totals 16 residues. V lost 4 bases to trimming and J lost 3 bases; unmatched junction nucleotides: 15. The germline CDR1 and CDR2 sequences are SQVTM and ANQGSEA. The CDR3 here is CSVGGLAELSLYEQYF. CDR3 sequence (DNA): TGCAGCGTTGGGGGTCTAGCGGAACTAAGTCTCTACGAGCAGTACTTC.